This TCR beta chain was sequenced during a study of T cells expressing NK-cell markers. Germline V lookup: CDR1 SEHNR, CDR2 FQNEAQ (reference sequence). This CDR3 has 15 amino acids. Generation of TCR beta cDNA was performed by 5'RACE template switching incorporating UMIs. For each CDR3 protein, TCRdb gives one entry from its re-call of the 5' RACE reads, without DNA. The specimen's table records roughly 450,000 distinct CDR3 sequences. As concerns this clonotype: Its antigen is undetermined.

Study-level points and caveats: The dominant NKG2C+ clonotypes represented roughly 1.0-7.5% of CD8+ T cells in six or seven donors.

The J gene is TRBJ2-2, the V gene TRBV7-9. This TCR derives from a woman aged 45 to 65 in good health. Material: blood T cells: a sorted CD56 or NKG2C T cell subset, CD4+ or CD8+ T cells, or bulk PBMC T cells (not recorded which). The CDR3 is CASSSGPLNTGELFF.